This TCR beta chain was sequenced during a study of T-cell memory formation after mild COVID-19 (dated by TCRdb to the early 2020s). A note on the overall study: Most TCR sequence clusters were specific to one of the two donors. Longitudinal TCRalpha and TCRbeta repertoire sequencing tracked T-cell clones expanding and contracting after mild COVID-19 in a couple of donors. Two young, previously healthy adult volunteers, one female and one male, were included in the cohort.

General study outcomes and caveats: Clones contracting from day 15 to 85 had balanced CD4/CD8 phenotypes, while a second wave expanding from day 15 to 37 was biased towards CD4+. Some responding clones were detected in pre-infection memory, suggesting pre-existing cross-reactive memory T cells joined the SARS-CoV-2 response. Contracting CD4+ clones turned up mainly in the CM and EM memory subsets, whereas EMRA was where CD8+ clones were enriched. Only a couple of mild cases were covered by the study, and larger cohorts that include severe cases with pre-infection samples were considered necessary. The second-wave clones that peaked on day 37 were not confirmed to be SARS-CoV-2 specific.

Concerning this clonotype: This receptor's antigen is unknown. Base-call qualities are not available, and no considerably larger clone is one nucleotide away.

PBMCs were isolated by Ficoll-Paque density gradient centrifugation. Sequenced on an Illumina NovaSeq 6000. Using 5'RACE with constant-segment primers, TCRalpha and TCRbeta cDNA libraries were constructed, with sample barcodes and unique molecular identifiers added in the process. RNA was extracted from every sample with Trizol reagent. The libraries were amplified in two PCR steps, and the second step added a second sample barcode and Illumina TruSeq adapters. Sequencing of the libraries was done on an Illumina NovaSeq, producing 2 x 150 bp paired-end reads. In the paper's pipeline: With migec v1.2.7, reads were demultiplexed and then collapsed into UMI-guided consensus sequences. Using mixcr v2.1.11, the UMI consensuses were aligned to TRA and TRB V and J templates and assembled into clonotypes. A clonotype was counted as expanded or contracted only when both edgeR and NoisET called the clonotype significant, with the noise models trained on biological replicates. For edgeR calls, the cutoffs were a false discovery rate-adjusted p below 0.01 and a log2 fold-change threshold of 1. As an exploratory analysis of dynamics, max-normalized trajectories of the 1000 most abundant clonotypes were examined by PCA with hierarchical clustering. Each responding clone was given a CD4 or CD8 phenotype based on the CD4+ and CD8+ repertoires, which had been sequenced separately. TCRdb cleaned the public reads at Q25 with fastp, built clones with MiXCR and kept in-frame beta chains. Each entry merges the rows of one CDR3 protein and shows their most common DNA and genes. Here the V and J calls rest on TCRdb's processing, not on the authors' analysis. The sample records about 170,000 distinct CDR3 sequences, 10% to 15% of which are singletons. The biggest ten clones account for approximately 3.3% of the sample.

Trimming takes 0 bases from V and 5 bases from J, and the germline ends sit 14 bases apart. According to the germline V gene, CDR1 reads SGHRS and CDR2 reads YFSETQ. The CDR3 sequence holds 16 residues, the cysteine and phenylalanine included. Just the 48-base CDR3 DNA is kept, in frame starting at base 1. The TCR sequence derives from a man younger than 30 who had mild COVID-19 (a few samples of this study predate the infection). The sample titles of this study are shuffled in the database, so cell type and time point are left out; the donor was told from shared clones. The chain is assembled from TRBV5-1 and TRBJ2-2, with a tentative D gene TRBD2 over 6 matching bases. The sample consisted of PBMCs or a T cell subset sorted from them (not recorded which). The CDR3 loop reads CASSLELGGGTGELFF. The bases read TGCGCCAGCAGCTTGGAGCTGGGAGGCGGTACCGGGGAGCTGTTTTTT.